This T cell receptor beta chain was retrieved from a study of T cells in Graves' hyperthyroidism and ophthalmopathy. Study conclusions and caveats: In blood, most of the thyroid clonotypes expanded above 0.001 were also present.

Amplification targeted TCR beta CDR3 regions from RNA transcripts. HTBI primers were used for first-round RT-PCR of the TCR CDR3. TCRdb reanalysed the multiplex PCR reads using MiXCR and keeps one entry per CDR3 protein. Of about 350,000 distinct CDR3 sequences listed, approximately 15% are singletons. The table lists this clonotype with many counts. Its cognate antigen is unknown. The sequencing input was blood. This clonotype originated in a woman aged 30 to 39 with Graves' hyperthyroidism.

Written as DNA, the CDR3 is TGTGCCAGCAGTGCGACGACAGGGACCGAAAAACTGTTTTTT. As protein: CASSATTGTEKLFF. V and J are TRBV25-1 and TRBJ1-4; 7 nucleotides line up with TRBD1. The V gene's germline CDR1 is MGHDK and CDR2 SYGVNS. Unmatched junction bases numbered 7, after V lost 4 bases and J lost 8 bases. The CDR3 has 14 amino acids.